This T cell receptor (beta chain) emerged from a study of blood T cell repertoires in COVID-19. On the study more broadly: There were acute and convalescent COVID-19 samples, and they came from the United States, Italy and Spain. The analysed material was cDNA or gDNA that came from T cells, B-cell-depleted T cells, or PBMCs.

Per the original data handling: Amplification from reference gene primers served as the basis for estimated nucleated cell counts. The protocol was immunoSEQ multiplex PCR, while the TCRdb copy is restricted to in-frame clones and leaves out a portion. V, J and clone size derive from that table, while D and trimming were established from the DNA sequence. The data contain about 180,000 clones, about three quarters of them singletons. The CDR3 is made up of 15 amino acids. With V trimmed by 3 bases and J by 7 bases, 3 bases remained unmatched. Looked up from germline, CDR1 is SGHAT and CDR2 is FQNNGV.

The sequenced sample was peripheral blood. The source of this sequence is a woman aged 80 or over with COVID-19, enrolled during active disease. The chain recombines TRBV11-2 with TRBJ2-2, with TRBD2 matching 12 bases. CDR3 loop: CASSLGLAGIGELFF. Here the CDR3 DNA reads TGTGCCAGCAGCTTGGGACTAGCGGGTATCGGGGAGCTGTTTTTT.